This TCR beta chain comes out of a study of blood T cell repertoires in COVID-19. The overall study: Samples of COVID-19 (acute and convalescent) were obtained from the United States, Italy and Spain. PBMCs, B-cell-depleted T cells, or T cells were the source of the cDNA or gDNA that made up the material.

Sequencing used immunoSEQ multiplex PCR; TCRdb keeps in-frame clones, though not all of them. The sample consists of more than 85,000 clones, roughly 85% of them appearing once. Germline CDR1 MDHEN, CDR2 SYDVKM. The CDR3 runs 16 residues. V shed 2 bases and J 0 bases; nucleotides not matched to a gene: 3. The rearrangement uses TRBV28 and TRBJ1-4; 7 bases fit TRBD1. Sequenced input: peripheral blood. The source of this sequence is a man aged 65-85 years with acute or convalescent COVID-19. CDR3 region: CASSLADRATNEKLFF. DNA of the CDR3: TGTGCCAGCAGTTTAGCCGACAGGGCAACTAATGAAAAACTGTTTTTT.